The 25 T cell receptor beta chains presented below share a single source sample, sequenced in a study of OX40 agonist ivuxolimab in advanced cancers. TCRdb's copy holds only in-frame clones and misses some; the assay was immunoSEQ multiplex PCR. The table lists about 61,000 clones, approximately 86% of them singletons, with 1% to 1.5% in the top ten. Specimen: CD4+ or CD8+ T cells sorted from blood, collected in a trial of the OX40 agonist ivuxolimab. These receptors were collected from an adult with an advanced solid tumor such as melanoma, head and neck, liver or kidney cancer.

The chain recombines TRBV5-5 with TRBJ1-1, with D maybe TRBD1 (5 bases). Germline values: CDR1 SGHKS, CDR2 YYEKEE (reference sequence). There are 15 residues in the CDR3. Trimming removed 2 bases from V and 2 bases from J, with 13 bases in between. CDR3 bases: TGTGCCAGCAGCTTTGGCGGCACAGGAAACACTGAAGCTTTCTTT. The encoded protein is CASSFGGTGNTEAFF.

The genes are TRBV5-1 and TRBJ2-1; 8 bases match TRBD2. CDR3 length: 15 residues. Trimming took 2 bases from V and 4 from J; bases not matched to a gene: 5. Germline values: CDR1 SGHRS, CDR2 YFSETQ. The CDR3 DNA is TGCGCCAGCAGCTTTGGTCTAGCGGGTTACAATGAGCAGTTCTTC. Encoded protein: CASSFGLAGYNEQFF.

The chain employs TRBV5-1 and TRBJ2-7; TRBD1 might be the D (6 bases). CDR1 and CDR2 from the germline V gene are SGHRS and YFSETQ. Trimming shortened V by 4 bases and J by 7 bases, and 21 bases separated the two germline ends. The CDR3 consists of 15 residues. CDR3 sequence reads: CASSPPDSYDLEQYF. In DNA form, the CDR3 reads TGCGCCAGCAGCCCGCCGGACAGCTACGATTTGGAGCAGTACTTC.

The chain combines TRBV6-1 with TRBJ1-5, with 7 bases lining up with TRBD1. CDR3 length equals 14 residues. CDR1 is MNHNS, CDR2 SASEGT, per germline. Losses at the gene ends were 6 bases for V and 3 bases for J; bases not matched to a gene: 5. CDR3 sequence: CASRPGQYNQPQHF. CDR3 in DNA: TGTGCCAGCAGGCCGGGACAGTACAATCAGCCCCAGCATTTT.

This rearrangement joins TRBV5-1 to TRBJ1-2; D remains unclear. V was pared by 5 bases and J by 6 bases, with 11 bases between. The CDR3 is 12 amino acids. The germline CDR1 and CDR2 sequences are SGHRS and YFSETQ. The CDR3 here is CASRWGSHGYTF. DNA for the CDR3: TGCGCCAGCAGGTGGGGATCACATGGCTACACCTTC.

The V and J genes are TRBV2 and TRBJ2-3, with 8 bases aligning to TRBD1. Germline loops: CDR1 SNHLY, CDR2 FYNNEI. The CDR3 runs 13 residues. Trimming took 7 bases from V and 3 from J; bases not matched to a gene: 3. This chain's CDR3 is CASTGGATDTQYF. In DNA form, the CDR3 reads TGTGCCAGCACAGGGGGCGCGACAGATACGCAGTATTTT.

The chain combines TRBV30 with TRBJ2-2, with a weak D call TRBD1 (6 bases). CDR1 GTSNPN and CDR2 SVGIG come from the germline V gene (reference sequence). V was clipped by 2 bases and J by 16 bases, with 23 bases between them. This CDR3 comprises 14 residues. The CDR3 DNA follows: TGTGCCTGGAGTTTCTCCCCCCGGGACACCAGGCCGTTTTTT. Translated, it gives CAWSFSPRDTRPFF.

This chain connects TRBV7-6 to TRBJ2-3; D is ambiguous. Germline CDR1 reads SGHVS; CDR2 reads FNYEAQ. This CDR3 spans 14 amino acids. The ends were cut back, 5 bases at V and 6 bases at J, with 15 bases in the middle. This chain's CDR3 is CASSLLLPPDTQYF. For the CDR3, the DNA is TGTGCCAGCAGCCTCCTACTCCCCCCCGATACGCAGTATTTT.

The CDR3 DNA reads TGTGCCAGCTCACCGGGACAGGGGAACACCGGGGAGCTGTTTTTT. It is translated as CASSPGQGNTGELFF. This sequence joins TRBV18 and TRBJ2-2; 9 bases agree with TRBD1. The V segment lost 3 bases and the J segment 1 base; nucleotides outside the gene matches: 0. The CDR3 has 15 amino acids. In germline, CDR1 is KGHSH, CDR2 LQKENI.

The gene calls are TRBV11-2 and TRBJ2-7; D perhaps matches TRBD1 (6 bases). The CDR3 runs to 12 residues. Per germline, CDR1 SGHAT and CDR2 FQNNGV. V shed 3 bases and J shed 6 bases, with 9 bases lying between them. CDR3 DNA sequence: TGTGCCAGCAGCTTTACCAGGGGCGAGCAGTACTTC. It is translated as CASSFTRGEQYF.

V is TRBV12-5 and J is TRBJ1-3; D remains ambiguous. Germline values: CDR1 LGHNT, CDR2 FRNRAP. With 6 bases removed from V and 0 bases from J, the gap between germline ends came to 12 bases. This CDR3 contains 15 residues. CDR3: CASGPYSSSGNTIYF. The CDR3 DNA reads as TGTGCTAGTGGCCCCTACTCAAGCTCTGGAAACACCATATATTTT.

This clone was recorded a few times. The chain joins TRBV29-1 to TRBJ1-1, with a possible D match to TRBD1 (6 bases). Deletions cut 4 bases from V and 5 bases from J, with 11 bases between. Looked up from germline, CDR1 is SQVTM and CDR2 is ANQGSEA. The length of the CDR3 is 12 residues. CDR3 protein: CSVVPGVTEAFF. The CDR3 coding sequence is TGCAGCGTTGTCCCAGGGGTGACTGAAGCTTTCTTT. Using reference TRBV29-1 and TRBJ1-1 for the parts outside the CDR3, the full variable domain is SAVISQKPSRDICQRGTSLTIQCQVDSQVTMMFWYRQQPGQSLTLIATANQGSEATYESGFVIDKFPISRPNLTFSTLTVSNMSPEDSSIYLCSVVPGVTEAFFGQGTRLTVV.

CDR3 in amino acids: CASSLGRSSYEQYF. The DNA for the CDR3 is TGTGCCAGCTCACTCGGGCGTAGCTCCTACGAGCAGTACTTC. J is TRBJ2-7 and V is TRBV18, with no clear D. The V gene's germline CDR1 is KGHSH and CDR2 LQKENI. The V end lost 4 bases, the J end lost 0 bases, and 10 bases lay between the germline ends. This CDR3 is built from 14 residues.

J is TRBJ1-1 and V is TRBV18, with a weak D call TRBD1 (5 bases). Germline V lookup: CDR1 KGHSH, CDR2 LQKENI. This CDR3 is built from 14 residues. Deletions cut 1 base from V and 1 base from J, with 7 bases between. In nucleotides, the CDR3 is TGTGCCAGCTCACCACGGAGGGGGAACACTGAAGCTTTCTTT. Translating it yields CASSPRRGNTEAFF. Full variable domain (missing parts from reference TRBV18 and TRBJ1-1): NAGVMQNPRHLVRRRGQEARLRCSPMKGHSHVYWYRQLPEEGLKFMVYLQKENIIDESGMPKERFSAEFPKEGPSILRIQQVVRGDSAAYFCASSPRRGNTEAFFGQGTRLTVV.

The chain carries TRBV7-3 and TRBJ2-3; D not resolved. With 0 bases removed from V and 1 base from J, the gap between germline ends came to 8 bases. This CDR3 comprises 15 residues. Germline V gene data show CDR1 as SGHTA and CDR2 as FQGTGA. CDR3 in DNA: TGTGCCAGCAGCTTAACTGGGGTCGGCACAGATACGCAGTATTTT. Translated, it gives CASSLTGVGTDTQYF. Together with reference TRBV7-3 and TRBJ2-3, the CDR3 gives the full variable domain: GAGVSQTPSNKVTEKGKYVELRCDPISGHTALYWYRQSLGQGPEFLIYFQGTGAADDSGLPNDRFFAVRPEGSVSTLKIQRTERGDSAVYLCASSLTGVGTDTQYFGPGTRLTVL.

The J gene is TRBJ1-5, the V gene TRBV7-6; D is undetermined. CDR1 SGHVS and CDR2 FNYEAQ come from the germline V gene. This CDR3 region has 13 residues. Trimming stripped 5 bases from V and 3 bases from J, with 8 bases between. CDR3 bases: TGTGCCAGCAGCGCTCTGGACAATCAGCCCCAGCATTTT. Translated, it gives CASSALDNQPQHF.

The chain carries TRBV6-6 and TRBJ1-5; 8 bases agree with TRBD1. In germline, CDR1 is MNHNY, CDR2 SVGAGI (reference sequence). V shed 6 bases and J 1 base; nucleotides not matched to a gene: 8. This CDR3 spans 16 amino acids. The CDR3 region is CASRSTGVESNQPQHF. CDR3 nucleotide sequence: TGTGCCAGCAGATCGACAGGGGTAGAAAGCAATCAGCCCCAGCATTTT.

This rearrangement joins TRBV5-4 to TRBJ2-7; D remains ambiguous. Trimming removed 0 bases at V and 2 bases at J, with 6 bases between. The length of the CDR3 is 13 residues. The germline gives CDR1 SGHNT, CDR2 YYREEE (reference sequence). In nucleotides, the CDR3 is TGTGCCAGCAGCTTGGACGCCACCTACGAGCAGTACTTC. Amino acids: CASSLDATYEQYF.

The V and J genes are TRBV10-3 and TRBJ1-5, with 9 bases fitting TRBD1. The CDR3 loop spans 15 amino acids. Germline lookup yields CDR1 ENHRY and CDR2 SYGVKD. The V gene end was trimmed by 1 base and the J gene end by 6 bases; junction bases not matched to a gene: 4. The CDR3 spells CAISEFTGGSQPQHF. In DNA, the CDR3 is TGTGCCATCAGTGAGTTTACAGGGGGCAGTCAGCCCCAGCATTTT.

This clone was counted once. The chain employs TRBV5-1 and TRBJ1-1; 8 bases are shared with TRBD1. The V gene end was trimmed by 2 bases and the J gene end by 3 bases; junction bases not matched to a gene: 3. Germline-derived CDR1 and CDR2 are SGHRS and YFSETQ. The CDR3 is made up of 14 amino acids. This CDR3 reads CASSLDRGYTEAFF. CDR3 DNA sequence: TGCGCCAGCAGCTTAGACAGGGGATACACTGAAGCTTTCTTT.

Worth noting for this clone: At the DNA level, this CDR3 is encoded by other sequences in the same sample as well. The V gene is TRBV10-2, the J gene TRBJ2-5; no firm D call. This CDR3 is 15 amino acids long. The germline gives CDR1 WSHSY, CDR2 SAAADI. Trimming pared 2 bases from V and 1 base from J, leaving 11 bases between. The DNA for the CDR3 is TGCGCCAGCAGTGAGAGTGGCAGGAGCCAAGAGACCCAGTACTTC. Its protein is CASSESGRSQETQYF.

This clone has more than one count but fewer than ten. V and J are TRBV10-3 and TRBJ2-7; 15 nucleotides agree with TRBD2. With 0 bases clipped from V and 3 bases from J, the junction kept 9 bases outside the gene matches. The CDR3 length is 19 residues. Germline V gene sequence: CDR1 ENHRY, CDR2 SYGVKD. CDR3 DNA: TGTGCCATCAGTGAGTCGGGACTAGCGGGGGGCGCATCCATCTACGAGCAGTACTTC. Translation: CAISESGLAGGASIYEQYF.

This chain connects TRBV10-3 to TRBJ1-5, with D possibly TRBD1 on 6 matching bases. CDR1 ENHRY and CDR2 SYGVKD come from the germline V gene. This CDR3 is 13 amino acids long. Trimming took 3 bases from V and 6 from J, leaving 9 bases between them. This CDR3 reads CAISDRGSQPQHF. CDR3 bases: TGTGCCATCAGTGACAGGGGATCTCAGCCCCAGCATTTT.

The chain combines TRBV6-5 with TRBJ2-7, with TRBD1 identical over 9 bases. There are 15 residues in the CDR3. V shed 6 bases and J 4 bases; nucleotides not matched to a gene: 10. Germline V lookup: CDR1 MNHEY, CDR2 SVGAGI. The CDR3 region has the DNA TGTGCCAGCAGCAATGGCGGGACAGGGTTATACGAGCAGTACTTC. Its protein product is CASSNGGTGLYEQYF.

CDR3 protein: CASSGQGMSYTF. The CDR3 DNA reads as TGTGCCAGCAGCGGACAGGGGATGAGCTACACCTTC. The chain links TRBV2 to TRBJ1-2, with 9 bases aligning to TRBD1. Germline trimming cut 6 bases from V and 9 bases from J; bases unmatched to any gene: 5. The CDR3 totals 12 residues. Per germline, CDR1 SNHLY and CDR2 FYNNEI. Full variable domain (outside the CDR3, taken from reference TRBV2 and TRBJ1-2): EPEVTQTPSHQVTQMGQEVILRCVPISNHLYFYWYRQILGQKVEFLVSFYNNEISEKSEIFDDQFSVERPDGSNFTLKIRSTKLEDSAMYFCASSGQGMSYTFGSGTRLTVV.